The 4 T cell receptor beta chains given below trace back to one sample, sequenced in a study of early T cells in non-severe SARS-CoV-2 infection. TCRdb used MiXCR to reprocess the 5' RACE reads, holding one entry per CDR3 protein. Found here are tens of thousands of distinct CDR3 sequences, less than 20% of them singletons; the top ten hold roughly 12%. Source material: whole blood. These receptors all stem from an adult who was a healthcare worker with PCR-confirmed SARS-CoV-2 infection or an uninfected control (not recorded which).

The count of this clonotype is one. This chain uses TRBV29-1 with TRBJ2-7; D remains ambiguous. This CDR3 region has 11 residues. V was shortened by 1 base and J by 5 bases, with 6 bases between the two germline ends. Germline values: CDR1 SQVTM, CDR2 ANQGSEA. As DNA, the CDR3 is TGCAGCGTTGAAGGGGGAAACGAGCAGTACTTC. Protein product: CSVEGGNEQYF.

The sample holds a few counts of this clonotype. The chain combines TRBV18 with TRBJ1-3, with a possible D match to TRBD1 (5 bases). Looked up from germline, CDR1 is KGHSH and CDR2 is LQKENI. The V and J ends lost 2 bases and 0 bases respectively, with 11 bases between them. This CDR3 contains 16 residues. The CDR3 sequence is CASSPGASSSGNTIYF. CDR3 in DNA: TGTGCCAGCTCACCAGGGGCCTCCAGCTCTGGAAACACCATATATTTT.

The CDR3 DNA reads TGTGCCAGCAGCTTACTGAACACGGGCTACACCTTC. It is translated as CASSLLNTGYTF. The chain couples TRBV5-5 to TRBJ1-2; D call uncertain. The germline V and J ends were trimmed by 2 bases and 8 bases, with 10 bases remaining between them. The V gene's germline CDR1 is SGHKS and CDR2 YYEKEE (reference sequence). This CDR3 contains 12 residues.

This clonotype was detected many times. V usage is TRBV7-2 and J usage is TRBJ2-5, with a weak D call TRBD1 (6 bases). This CDR3 is 13 amino acids long. The germline V and J ends were trimmed by 3 bases and 3 bases, with 8 bases remaining between them. CDR1 SGHTA and CDR2 FQGNSA come from the germline V gene. Here the CDR3 DNA reads TGTGCCAGCAGCTTCTACAGGGAAGAGACCCAGTACTTC. Its translation is CASSFYREETQYF.